The clone carrying this TCR beta chain appeared a few times. What it binds is not known. The data belong to a study of beta chain features in type 1 diabetes. Turning to the study itself: The study examined around 99,000,000 sorted cells across all samples. Whole-study findings and limits: Among all four CD4+ subsets, Type 1 diabetes patients had TCRB CDR3s that were moderately but significantly shorter. Naive, central memory and regulatory TCRB repertoires appeared more similar among patients than healthy donors.

Germline CDR1 reads MDHEN; CDR2 reads SYDVKM. This CDR3 is 14 amino acids long. J gave up 4 bases and V 5 bases, and 7 bases lay outside the gene matches. The purity of all sorted populations exceeded 95%. The sequenced template was cDNA made from the entire isolated RNA. It was found that naive, central memory and regulatory T cell samples averaged roughly 3.6 million reads. Generated by immunoSEQ multiplex PCR, the TCRdb table keeps only in-frame clones and is missing some. The data show under 200,000 clones, 10% seen once. The sequence came from a man aged 30 to 39 with type 1 diabetes. Sequenced sample: central memory CD4+ T cells from blood. The V and J genes are TRBV28 and TRBJ1-1, with 7 bases fitting TRBD1. The chain's CDR3 is CASSQIQGTTEAFF. CDR3 sequence (DNA): TGTGCCAGCAGTCAGATACAGGGGACCACTGAAGCTTTCTTT.